The source of this T cell receptor (beta chain) is a study of control samples from healthy donors and cancer patients. TCRdb keeps only in-frame clones here, not all; method: immunoSEQ multiplex PCR. This table holds approximately 150,000 clones, just over 95% found once. The TCR originated in a woman in her twenties or thirties in good health. What was sequenced was blood.

CDR3 amino acids: CASAESHSHNSPLHF. Written as DNA, the CDR3 is TGTGCCAGTGCTGAATCCCATTCACATAATTCACCCCTCCACTTT. This chain joins TRBV19 and TRBJ1-6; no clear D. The germline V gene encodes CDR1 LNHDA and CDR2 SQIVND (reference sequence). The V end lost 8 bases, the J end lost 5 bases, and 16 bases lay between the germline ends. The CDR3 has 15 amino acids.